These 2 T cell receptor beta chains originate from one sample sequenced in a study of hypomethylating agent response in myelodysplastic syndrome. TCRdb keeps only in-frame clones here, not all; method: immunoSEQ multiplex PCR. The sample consists of under 5,500 clones, 85% to 90% of them appearing once. The starting material was bone marrow, obtained before or after starting hypomethylating agent treatment for myelodysplastic syndrome (not recorded which). Every receptor here comes from a human donor with myelodysplastic syndrome.

The CDR3 bases are TGCAGCGTTGAAGGGACAGGGGCAAACATTCAGTACTTC. Its translation: CSVEGTGANIQYF. The gene calls are TRBV29-1 and TRBJ2-4; 9 positions match TRBD1. The V segment lost 1 base and the J segment 6 bases; nucleotides outside the gene matches: 1. The CDR3 is made up of 13 amino acids. Germline CDR1 is SQVTM and CDR2 is ANQGSEA.

The chain recombines TRBV30 with TRBJ1-1, with D possibly being TRBD1 (5 bases). Trimming stripped 4 bases from V and 0 bases from J, with 12 bases between. Germline V gene sequence: CDR1 GTSNPN, CDR2 SVGIG (reference sequence). The CDR3 consists of 14 residues. The CDR3 here is CAWTEGTLNTEAFF. The CDR3 nucleotides read TGTGCCTGGACCGAGGGGACGTTGAACACTGAAGCTTTCTTT.